This T cell receptor (beta chain) was recorded in a study of regulatory T cells in long-lasting Graves disease. Study-level points and caveats: Since the sample size was small, accuracy may have been reduced.

Combining iRepertoire HTBI primers with Arm-PCR of CDR3 regions, the authors built TCR beta libraries. MiXCR was run by TCRdb on the multiplex PCR reads, yielding one entry per CDR3 protein. The data show 400,000 to 450,000 distinct CDR3 sequences, roughly a quarter seen once. Time point of the sample: persistent/refractory GD, antithyroid drugs over 5 years with positive TRAb. PBMC RNA was the source of the TCR library. V shed 5 bases and J shed 3 bases, with 13 bases lying between them. The CDR3 length is 14 residues. Germline loops: CDR1 MNHNS, CDR2 SASEGT. This clonotype was detected only once. Its specificity is unknown. Possible read error: a much larger clone is one base away.

The chain combines TRBV6-1 with TRBJ1-1; perhaps TRBD1 as D (5 bases). This clonotype was sampled from a female donor with Graves disease. The sequencing here drew on peripheral blood mononuclear cells (PBMCs), taken when the disease was refractory, from a patient treated with antithyroid drugs. CDR3 sequence: CASSKGVVDTEAFF. The CDR3 DNA follows: TGTGCCAGCAGTAAAGGGGTGGTGGACACTGAAGCTTTCTTT.